These T cell receptor beta chains were read from a single sample in a study of T cell changes during pregnancy in multiple sclerosis. Here immunoSEQ multiplex PCR was the method, and the copy in TCRdb shows in-frame clones only, minus some. The table shows fewer than 140,000 clones, with 85% to 95% occurring only once. The material was peripheral blood, obtained after pregnancy. The receptors shown here come from a female donor with multiple sclerosis, enrolled in a pregnancy study. The CDR3 runs from the conserved cysteine through the conserved F or W. D genes are given only for firm matches. Clone size, where shown, is once, few, many, or a class for clones that have expanded.

j_call cdr3_length clone_size d_call v_call cdr3_nt cdr3_aa
TRBJ2-1 15 NA TRBD2 TRBV19 TGTGCCAGTAGTATACGGGGGGAGCGCTACAATGAGCAGTTCTTC CASSIRGERYNEQFF
TRBJ2-6 16 NA NA TRBV7-3 TGTGCCAGCAGCTTACGAGGAGTCTCTGGGGCCAACGTCCTGACTTTC CASSLRGVSGANVLTF
TRBJ2-4 14 NA NA TRBV7-9 TGTGCCAGCAGCGAAGAGGGAGCCAAAAACATTCAGTACTTC CASSEEGAKNIQYF
TRBJ1-1 15 NA NA TRBV13 TGTGCCAGCAGCTTACCCGTTGTTACGGGCACTGAAGCTTTCTTT CASSLPVVTGTEAFF
TRBJ2-7 14 NA NA TRBV7-2 TGTGCCAGCAGCCCCGACACCCCCCCGGTGAGGCAGTACTTC CASSPDTPPVRQYF
TRBJ1-1 16 NA NA TRBV6-1 TGTGCCAGCAGTGAAGCGCTAGGGGGGGGGAACACTGAAGCTTTCTTT CASSEALGGGNTEAFF
TRBJ1-3 15 NA NA TRBV11-2 TGTGCCAGCAGCCCCTCAACAGGGTCTGGAAACACCATATATTTT CASSPSTGSGNTIYF
TRBJ2-6 16 NA NA TRBV7-9 TGTGCCAGCAGCTTAGGACTACCCTCTGGGGCCAACGTCCTGACTTTC CASSLGLPSGANVLTF
TRBJ2-7 13 NA TRBD2 TRBV7-9 TGTGCCAGCAGCTTGGCGGGGGCCTACGAGCAGTACTTC CASSLAGAYEQYF
TRBJ2-1 14 NA TRBD2 TRBV19 TGTGCCAGTAAGGGCGGGAGATCCTACAATGAGCAGTTCTTC CASKGGRSYNEQFF
TRBJ2-1 15 NA TRBD2 TRBV6-5 TGTGCCAGCAGATCCAGCGGGAGGGCACACAATGAGCAGTTCTTC CASRSSGRAHNEQFF
TRBJ1-1 13 once NA TRBV27 TGTGCCAGCATCCCGGACAAGAACACTGAAGCTTTCTTT CASIPDKNTEAFF
TRBJ2-3 16 NA TRBD2 TRBV5-1 TGCGCCAGCAGCGCGGGACTAGCGGGTGAAGCAGATACGCAGTATTTT CASSAGLAGEADTQYF
TRBJ2-7 13 NA NA TRBV5-1 TGCGCCAGCAGCTTGGAAGTAGGAGACGAGCAGTACTTC CASSLEVGDEQYF
TRBJ2-1 15 once TRBD1 TRBV30 TGTGCCTGGAGTGGGGACAGGGGGATTTACAATGAGCAGTTCTTC CAWSGDRGIYNEQFF
TRBJ1-2 13 once TRBD1 TRBV30 TGTGCCGGGCCGGGACAGGGGCCGCGGGGCTACACCTTC CAGPGQGPRGYTF
TRBJ1-1 14 NA NA TRBV28 TGTGCCAGCAGTTTCGGGGTCTGGAGCACTGAAGCTTTCTTT CASSFGVWSTEAFF
TRBJ1-1 16 NA TRBD1 TRBV7-9 TGTGCCAGCAGCGGACCCCGGACAGGGGCAGACACTGAAGCTTTCTTT CASSGPRTGADTEAFF
TRBJ2-2 14 NA NA TRBV30 TGTGCCTGGAGTCGACAGGTCGGAACCGGGGAGCTGTTTTTT CAWSRQVGTGELFF
TRBJ2-1 13 NA NA TRBV2 TGTGCCAGCAGTGCCCCCGCCGGGAATGAGCAGTTCTTC CASSAPAGNEQFF
TRBJ2-1 14 NA NA TRBV30 TGTGCCTGGAAAGGACGAACGGGGTACAATGAGCAGTTCTTC CAWKGRTGYNEQFF
TRBJ2-6 15 NA NA TRBV15 TGTGCCACCAGGGAGGGGTTTCTTGGGGCCAACGTCCTGACTTTC CATREGFLGANVLTF
TRBJ1-5 16 NA NA TRBV7-2 TGTGCCAGCAGTCCAAGTGGAGTTAATAGCAATCAGCCCCAGCATTTT CASSPSGVNSNQPQHF
TRBJ2-7 15 NA NA TRBV5-1 TGCGCCAGCAGCGCGGACGGGACAAGCTCCTACGAGCAGTACTTC CASSADGTSSYEQYF
TRBJ1-2 15 NA NA TRBV5-6 TGTGCCAGCAGCTTGGCGCAGGCCGTTAACTATGGCTACACCTTC CASSLAQAVNYGYTF
TRBJ2-5 14 NA NA TRBV15 TGTGCCACCAGCAGGTGGGGCAGCCAAGAGACCCAGTACTTC CATSRWGSQETQYF
TRBJ2-7 15 NA NA TRBV5-4 TGTGCCAGCAGCTTGAGTCAGGGGGGCCGAGAGGAGCAGTACTTC CASSLSQGGREEQYF
TRBJ2-7 16 NA NA TRBV4-2 TGTGCCAGCAGCCAAGAAGGTTCAGGGCAGGTCTACGAGCAGTACTTC CASSQEGSGQVYEQYF
TRBJ2-7 15 NA TRBD1 TRBV5-1 TGCGCCAGCAGCTTCGCTGGGACAGAGTCGTACGAGCAGTACTTC CASSFAGTESYEQYF
TRBJ2-7 19 NA TRBD2 TRBV5-5 TGTGCCAGCAGCACCCCTGGACTAGCGGGGGCCTGGTTCGCGGGCGAGCAGTACTTC CASSTPGLAGAWFAGEQYF
TRBJ2-2 16 NA TRBD2 TRBV7-3 TGTGCCAGCAGCTCCCCGCTAGCGGGGAGCACCGGGGAGCTGTTTTTT CASSSPLAGSTGELFF
TRBJ1-2 14 NA TRBD1 TRBV18 TGTGCCAGCTCACCACAGGGGGCTGGCTATGGCTACACCTTC CASSPQGAGYGYTF
TRBJ1-1 13 few NA TRBV30 TGTGCCTGGAGTGTACGTGGCGACATTGAAGCTTTCTTT CAWSVRGDIEAFF
TRBJ1-2 16 NA TRBD1 TRBV6-5 TGTGCCAGCAGTTACACAACAGGGGGCTCGGCGGGCGGCTACACCTTC CASSYTTGGSAGGYTF
TRBJ2-3 16 NA TRBD2 TRBV18 TGTGCCAGCTTTTTCGGCCCTAGCGGGAGCGCAGATACGCAGTATTTT CASFFGPSGSADTQYF
TRBJ2-1 16 once TRBD2 TRBV5-6 TGTGCCAGCAGCGGCTATAGCGGGCCCTTCTACAATGAGCAGTTCTTC CASSGYSGPFYNEQFF
TRBJ2-7 19 NA TRBD2 TRBV6-1 TGTGCCAGCAGTGAAATAACTAGCGGGGTGATCCGGGCAACCTACGAGCAGTACTTC CASSEITSGVIRATYEQYF
TRBJ2-7 14 NA NA TRBV6-5 TGTGCCAGCAGTTACTCGCAGGGGTGGGACGAGCAGTACTTC CASSYSQGWDEQYF
TRBJ1-1 11 few NA TRBV30 TGTGCCTGGAAGAGGAGGACTGAAGCTTTCTTT CAWKRRTEAFF
TRBJ1-6 17 NA TRBD1 TRBV19 TGTGCCAGTAGCCATAGAGGGACAGGGGGCGATGGGTCACCCCTCCACTTT CASSHRGTGGDGSPLHF
TRBJ2-7 15 NA TRBD1 TRBV7-8 TGTGCCAGCAGCTCATCGACAGGGCTCTCCTACGAGCAGTACTTC CASSSSTGLSYEQYF
TRBJ1-4 13 NA NA TRBV7-9 TGTGCCAGCAGCTTTCGAGAGAATGAAAAACTGTTTTTT CASSFRENEKLFF
TRBJ1-4 14 NA NA TRBV5-3 TGTGCCAGAAGCTTAACAGGGTTTGGTGAAAAACTGTTTTTT CARSLTGFGEKLFF
TRBJ2-5 14 NA NA TRBV5-6 TGTGCCAGCAGCCAGGACCCCTACCAGGGGACCCAGTACTTC CASSQDPYQGTQYF
TRBJ1-3 12 NA NA TRBV30 TGTGCCTGCCGGGAGTCTGGAAACACCATATATTTT CACRESGNTIYF
TRBJ2-2 19 NA TRBD2 TRBV5-1 TGCGCCAGCAGCTTGGACTCGGCTAGCGGGAGTGGGAACACCGGGGAGCTGTTTTTT CASSLDSASGSGNTGELFF
TRBJ1-5 16 NA NA TRBV30 TGTGCCTGGAGTGCCCCAGGGGCGTGGGATCATCAGCCCCAGCATTTT CAWSAPGAWDHQPQHF
TRBJ1-1 13 few NA TRBV15 TGTGCCACCAGCAGAGAGCTAAACACTGAAGCTTTCTTT CATSRELNTEAFF
TRBJ2-1 20 NA TRBD2 TRBV5-8 TGTGCCAGCAGCTTGGCCCGCCGCACGGGACTAGCGGGAGCCCCCGATGAGCAGTTCTTC CASSLARRTGLAGAPDEQFF
TRBJ2-5 13 NA TRBD1 TRBV9 TGTGCCCGCCCGCAGAAACAGGGGGAGACCCAGTACTTC CARPQKQGETQYF
TRBJ1-1 13 NA NA TRBV9 TGTGCCAGCAGCGTGCAGGGGTACACTGAAGCTTTCTTT CASSVQGYTEAFF
TRBJ1-5 16 NA TRBD1 TRBV28 TGTGCCAGCAGTTTATTGCAGGGGGCTAGAAATCAGCCCCAGCATTTT CASSLLQGARNQPQHF
TRBJ1-2 14 NA NA TRBV2 TGTGCCAGCAGTGAGACAGGTTCTACGACTGGCTACACCTTC CASSETGSTTGYTF
TRBJ1-1 14 NA TRBD1 TRBV6-6 TGTGCCAGCAATGGACAGGGTCTTTACACTGAAGCTTTCTTT CASNGQGLYTEAFF
TRBJ2-1 12 NA NA TRBV19 TGTGCCAGTAGTAAACTAGTCAGTGAGCAGTTCTTC CASSKLVSEQFF
TRBJ2-7 13 NA TRBD1 TRBV5-1 TGCGCCACTAAGGGACAGGGGGCCAACGAGCAGTACTTC CATKGQGANEQYF
TRBJ1-1 13 NA NA TRBV6-1 TGTGCCAGCAGCGTTGACAGAAACACTGAAGCTTTCTTT CASSVDRNTEAFF
TRBJ1-1 20 NA TRBD1 TRBV18 TGTGCCAGCTCACCGACCCCCGGTCCCGGGACAGGGGGCCCGAACACTGAAGCTTTCTTT CASSPTPGPGTGGPNTEAFF
TRBJ1-6 15 NA NA TRBV18 TGTGCCAGCTCACCACGCGATCTGTATAATTCACCCCTCCACTTT CASSPRDLYNSPLHF